Listed below are T cell receptor beta chains from one sample, sequenced in a study of cytomegalovirus exposure and HLA in healthy donors. Profiling relied on immunoSEQ multiplex PCR, and the TCRdb table lists in-frame clones only, not all of them. Of 200,000 or so clones in the sample, roughly 82% were seen once. Sequenced sample: PBMCs. Every receptor here comes from a man between 18 and 29 years old in good health and CMV-seropositive. The CDR3 runs from the conserved cysteine through the conserved F or W. Each record gives: D gene, clone size, J gene, V gene, CDR3 protein, CDR3 DNA. D genes are given only for firm matches. Size values are once, few and many counts, or a class for expanded clones, and some rows have none.

d_gene: TRBD2
abundance: .
j_gene: TRBJ2-1
v_gene: TRBV25-1
CDR3aa: CASSAPQGAGGHNEQFF
CDR3nt: TGTGCCAGCAGTGCTCCCCAAGGAGCGGGAGGGCACAATGAGCAGTTCTTC

d_gene: TRBD2
abundance: .
j_gene: TRBJ2-3
v_gene: TRBV7-3
CDR3aa: CASSLTPSTSGRRTDTQYF
CDR3nt: TGTGCCAGCAGCTTAACCCCCTCCACTAGCGGGAGACGCACAGATACGCAGTATTTT

d_gene: TRBD2
abundance: once
j_gene: TRBJ2-1
v_gene: TRBV27
CDR3aa: CASSLLIAGGPNEQFF
CDR3nt: TGTGCCAGCAGTTTGCTGATAGCGGGAGGGCCCAATGAGCAGTTCTTC

d_gene: TRBD2
abundance: .
j_gene: TRBJ2-2
v_gene: TRBV7-3
CDR3aa: CASSSPGLATGELFF
CDR3nt: TGTGCCAGCAGCTCCCCGGGACTAGCCACCGGGGAGCTGTTTTTT

d_gene: .
abundance: .
j_gene: TRBJ2-2
v_gene: TRBV5-1
CDR3aa: CASSLAGGLGEELFF
CDR3nt: TGCGCCAGCAGCTTGGCCGGGGGACTCGGTGAGGAGCTGTTTTTT

d_gene: .
abundance: .
j_gene: TRBJ2-1
v_gene: TRBV6-5
CDR3aa: CASSYSSVAGDEQFF
CDR3nt: TGTGCCAGCAGTTACTCTTCCGTGGCGGGCGATGAGCAGTTCTTC

d_gene: TRBD2
abundance: .
j_gene: TRBJ2-1
v_gene: TRBV7-2
CDR3aa: CASSLELAGVGEQFF
CDR3nt: TGTGCCAGCAGCTTAGAACTAGCGGGAGTGGGGGAGCAGTTCTTC

d_gene: .
abundance: .
j_gene: TRBJ2-3
v_gene: TRBV13
CDR3aa: CASSLGGRSTDTQYF
CDR3nt: TGTGCCAGCAGCTTAGGTGGGCGTAGCACAGATACGCAGTATTTT

d_gene: TRBD1
abundance: .
j_gene: TRBJ1-2
v_gene: TRBV18
CDR3aa: CASSPTGGDYGYTF
CDR3nt: TGTGCCAGCTCACCCACAGGGGGCGACTATGGCTACACCTTC

d_gene: .
abundance: .
j_gene: TRBJ2-2
v_gene: TRBV28
CDR3aa: CASITGTGELFF
CDR3nt: TGTGCCAGCATCACGGGAACCGGGGAGCTGTTTTTT

d_gene: TRBD1
abundance: .
j_gene: TRBJ1-4
v_gene: TRBV5-6
CDR3aa: CASSPGTGKLFF
CDR3nt: TGTGCCAGCAGCCCGGGGACAGGAAAACTGTTTTTT

d_gene: TRBD2
abundance: .
j_gene: TRBJ2-1
v_gene: TRBV5-1
CDR3aa: CASSGLAGHEQFF
CDR3nt: TGCGCCAGCAGCGGACTAGCAGGCCATGAGCAGTTCTTC

d_gene: .
abundance: .
j_gene: TRBJ2-1
v_gene: TRBV7-2
CDR3aa: CASSSSVIAGSNNEQFF
CDR3nt: .

d_gene: .
abundance: .
j_gene: TRBJ1-4
v_gene: TRBV5-6
CDR3aa: CASSLTPNEKLFF
CDR3nt: TGTGCCAGCAGCTTGACACCAAATGAAAAACTGTTTTTT

d_gene: TRBD1
abundance: .
j_gene: TRBJ2-3
v_gene: TRBV28
CDR3aa: CASSLGTGGVADTQYF
CDR3nt: TGTGCCAGCAGCCTGGGGACAGGGGGTGTCGCAGATACGCAGTATTTT

d_gene: TRBD1
abundance: .
j_gene: TRBJ2-7
v_gene: TRBV2
CDR3aa: CASSERDRGGSLLAYEQYF
CDR3nt: TGTGCCAGCAGTGAAAGGGACAGGGGAGGATCCTTACTAGCCTACGAGCAGTACTTC

d_gene: .
abundance: .
j_gene: TRBJ1-1
v_gene: TRBV28
CDR3aa: CASSAQGLNTEAFF
CDR3nt: TGTGCCAGCAGCGCGCAGGGGTTAAACACTGAAGCTTTCTTT

d_gene: TRBD1
abundance: .
j_gene: TRBJ1-5
v_gene: TRBV19
CDR3aa: CASSIGDRDGQPQHF
CDR3nt: TGTGCCAGTAGTATAGGGGACAGGGATGGACAGCCCCAGCATTTT

d_gene: .
abundance: once
j_gene: TRBJ1-5
v_gene: TRBV4-1
CDR3aa: CASSQDGATKGNQPQHF
CDR3nt: TGCGCCAGCAGCCAAGATGGGGCAACCAAAGGGAATCAGCCCCAGCATTTT

d_gene: TRBD2
abundance: .
j_gene: TRBJ2-5
v_gene: TRBV18
CDR3aa: CASSPRREGLETQYF
CDR3nt: TGTGCCAGCTCACCACGGCGGGAGGGGTTAGAGACCCAGTACTTC

d_gene: TRBD2
abundance: .
j_gene: TRBJ2-2
v_gene: TRBV11-3
CDR3aa: CASSLEVAGAGTGELFF
CDR3nt: TGTGCCAGCAGCTTAGAGGTAGCGGGAGCCGGCACCGGGGAGCTGTTTTTT

d_gene: .
abundance: .
j_gene: TRBJ2-1
v_gene: TRBV29-1
CDR3aa: CSVVPGSLGNEQFF
CDR3nt: TGCAGCGTTGTTCCCGGGAGTTTAGGTAATGAGCAGTTCTTC

d_gene: TRBD2
abundance: few
j_gene: TRBJ2-5
v_gene: TRBV7-2
CDR3aa: CASSLGLAGAQETQYF
CDR3nt: TGTGCCAGCAGCCTCGGACTAGCGGGAGCTCAAGAGACCCAGTACTTC

d_gene: .
abundance: .
j_gene: TRBJ2-3
v_gene: TRBV28
CDR3aa: CASTNTGKRTDTQYF
CDR3nt: TGTGCCAGCACCAACACAGGGAAAAGGACAGATACGCAGTATTTT

d_gene: .
abundance: .
j_gene: TRBJ1-2
v_gene: TRBV27
CDR3aa: CASGGPGRDYGYTF
CDR3nt: TGTGCCAGCGGGGGCCCGGGGCGTGACTATGGCTACACCTTC

d_gene: .
abundance: .
j_gene: TRBJ2-5
v_gene: TRBV9
CDR3aa: CASSVRGGRTQYF
CDR3nt: TGTGCCAGCAGCGTACGTGGCGGGCGGACCCAGTACTTC

d_gene: .
abundance: .
j_gene: TRBJ2-3
v_gene: TRBV11-2
CDR3aa: CASSPSNTRRGTDTQYF
CDR3nt: TGTGCCAGCAGCCCATCTAATACGCGGAGGGGCACAGATACGCAGTATTTT

d_gene: TRBD1
abundance: .
j_gene: TRBJ2-7
v_gene: TRBV5-6
CDR3aa: CASSLGQGAYEQYF
CDR3nt: TGTGCCAGCAGCCTGGGACAGGGGGCGTACGAGCAGTACTTC

d_gene: TRBD2
abundance: .
j_gene: TRBJ2-7
v_gene: TRBV19
CDR3aa: CASTTSDSYEQYF
CDR3nt: TGTGCCAGTACAACTAGCGACTCCTACGAGCAGTACTTC

d_gene: TRBD1
abundance: .
j_gene: TRBJ1-5
v_gene: TRBV30
CDR3aa: CAWSSGTGDQPQHF
CDR3nt: TGTGCCTGGAGCTCCGGGACAGGGGATCAGCCCCAGCATTTT

d_gene: .
abundance: .
j_gene: TRBJ1-1
v_gene: TRBV30
CDR3aa: CAWSVGVNTEAFF
CDR3nt: TGTGCCTGGAGTGTTGGAGTTAACACTGAAGCTTTCTTT

d_gene: .
abundance: .
j_gene: TRBJ2-7
v_gene: TRBV5-1
CDR3aa: CASNLEPGVLGEQYF
CDR3nt: TGCGCCAGCAACTTAGAACCGGGGGTACTAGGCGAGCAGTACTTC

d_gene: TRBD2
abundance: .
j_gene: TRBJ2-3
v_gene: TRBV9
CDR3aa: CASSLGGRNTDTQYF
CDR3nt: TGTGCCAGCAGCTTAGGCGGGAGGAACACAGATACGCAGTATTTT

d_gene: .
abundance: .
j_gene: TRBJ2-7
v_gene: TRBV5-4
CDR3aa: CASSLDRHSSYEQYF
CDR3nt: TGTGCCAGCAGCTTGGACCGTCATAGCTCCTACGAGCAGTACTTC

d_gene: TRBD2
abundance: .
j_gene: TRBJ2-7
v_gene: TRBV4-3
CDR3aa: CASSHGTSGSAYEQYF
CDR3nt: TGCGCCAGCAGCCACGGAACTAGCGGGAGCGCCTACGAGCAGTACTTC

d_gene: .
abundance: .
j_gene: TRBJ1-5
v_gene: TRBV28
CDR3aa: CASSRRGVSQPQHF
CDR3nt: TGTGCCAGCAGTCGCCGTGGAGTCTCTCAGCCCCAGCATTTT

d_gene: .
abundance: once
j_gene: TRBJ2-5
v_gene: TRBV30
CDR3aa: CAWTVRETQYF
CDR3nt: TGTGCCTGGACAGTTCGTGAGACCCAGTACTTC

d_gene: .
abundance: .
j_gene: TRBJ1-1
v_gene: TRBV7-2
CDR3aa: CASSLVAGEGTEAFF
CDR3nt: TGTGCCAGCAGCTTAGTCGCAGGGGAGGGGACTGAAGCTTTCTTT

d_gene: .
abundance: .
j_gene: TRBJ2-2
v_gene: TRBV21-1
CDR3aa: CASTMRGGDTGELFF
CDR3nt: TGTGCCAGCACCATGAGAGGGGGCGACACCGGGGAGCTGTTTTTT

d_gene: TRBD1
abundance: .
j_gene: TRBJ2-5
v_gene: TRBV6-4
CDR3aa: CASSATTGGQETQYF
CDR3nt: TGTGCCAGCAGTGCCACGACAGGGGGGCAAGAGACCCAGTACTTC

d_gene: .
abundance: .
j_gene: TRBJ2-3
v_gene: TRBV9
CDR3aa: CASSVRADSTDTQYF
CDR3nt: TGTGCCAGCAGCGTAAGAGCGGATTCCACAGATACGCAGTATTTT

d_gene: TRBD1
abundance: few
j_gene: TRBJ2-1
v_gene: TRBV12-5
CDR3aa: CASGTGTANNEQFF
CDR3nt: TGTGCTAGTGGTACCGGGACAGCGAACAATGAGCAGTTCTTC

d_gene: TRBD2
abundance: .
j_gene: TRBJ2-1
v_gene: TRBV29-1
CDR3aa: CSQAGGPDNEQFF
CDR3nt: TGCAGCCAAGCGGGAGGGCCCGACAATGAGCAGTTCTTC

d_gene: .
abundance: .
j_gene: TRBJ2-7
v_gene: TRBV13
CDR3aa: CASSSAGNLNAYEQYF
CDR3nt: TGTGCCAGCAGCTCAGCCGGGAATTTAAACGCCTACGAGCAGTACTTC

d_gene: .
abundance: .
j_gene: TRBJ1-2
v_gene: TRBV28
CDR3aa: CASSPGRSHGYTF
CDR3nt: TGTGCCAGCAGCCCCGGTCGTAGCCATGGCTACACCTTC

d_gene: TRBD1
abundance: .
j_gene: TRBJ1-1
v_gene: TRBV28
CDR3aa: CASSLGGGGRSNTEAFF
CDR3nt: TGTGCCAGCAGTTTAGGAGGGGGCGGGCGCTCCAACACTGAAGCTTTCTTT

d_gene: TRBD2
abundance: .
j_gene: TRBJ2-5
v_gene: TRBV9
CDR3aa: CASSSPSLREGVETQYF
CDR3nt: TGTGCCAGCAGCTCACCTAGTTTGCGGGAGGGTGTGGAGACCCAGTACTTC

d_gene: .
abundance: once
j_gene: TRBJ2-1
v_gene: TRBV5-6
CDR3aa: CASSLRTEVHNEQFF
CDR3nt: TGTGCCAGCAGCTTGAGGACAGAAGTCCACAATGAGCAGTTCTTC

d_gene: TRBD2
abundance: .
j_gene: TRBJ2-1
v_gene: TRBV5-1
CDR3aa: CASSQGLAGESYNEQFF
CDR3nt: TGCGCCAGCAGCCAAGGACTAGCGGGAGAATCCTACAATGAGCAGTTCTTC

d_gene: TRBD1
abundance: .
j_gene: TRBJ2-5
v_gene: TRBV30
CDR3aa: CAWTWGQLQETQYF
CDR3nt: TGTGCCTGGACCTGGGGACAGCTCCAAGAGACCCAGTACTTC

d_gene: TRBD1
abundance: .
j_gene: TRBJ2-7
v_gene: TRBV29-1
CDR3aa: CSAEQGESYEQYF
CDR3nt: TGCAGCGCTGAACAGGGGGAGAGCTACGAGCAGTACTTC

d_gene: .
abundance: .
j_gene: TRBJ2-3
v_gene: TRBV7-8
CDR3aa: CASSLVSGTDTQYF
CDR3nt: TGTGCCAGCAGCTTAGTTAGCGGAACAGATACGCAGTATTTT

d_gene: TRBD1
abundance: .
j_gene: TRBJ2-1
v_gene: TRBV25-1
CDR3aa: CASSDTGTETYNEQFF
CDR3nt: TGTGCCAGCAGTGACACCGGGACAGAGACTTACAATGAGCAGTTCTTC

d_gene: TRBD2
abundance: .
j_gene: TRBJ2-7
v_gene: TRBV7-3
CDR3aa: CASSLTGSGRAYEQYF
CDR3nt: TGTGCCAGCAGCTTAACTGGGAGCGGGAGGGCCTACGAGCAGTACTTC

d_gene: TRBD1
abundance: .
j_gene: TRBJ1-5
v_gene: TRBV7-9
CDR3aa: CASSLGTGVNQPQHF
CDR3nt: TGTGCCAGCAGCTTGGGGACAGGTGTTAATCAGCCCCAGCATTTT

d_gene: .
abundance: .
j_gene: TRBJ1-2
v_gene: TRBV5-1
CDR3aa: CASSLADGDYGYTF
CDR3nt: TGCGCCAGCAGCTTGGCCGACGGGGACTATGGCTACACCTTC

d_gene: .
abundance: .
j_gene: TRBJ1-5
v_gene: TRBV7-6
CDR3aa: CASSLGVNQPQHF
CDR3nt: TGTGCCAGCAGCTTAGGCGTCAATCAGCCCCAGCATTTT

d_gene: .
abundance: .
j_gene: TRBJ2-7
v_gene: TRBV5-4
CDR3aa: CASSFTRLVNTSYEQYF
CDR3nt: TGTGCCAGCAGCTTCACCCGGCTAGTTAATACCTCCTACGAGCAGTACTTC

d_gene: TRBD1
abundance: .
j_gene: TRBJ2-7
v_gene: TRBV11-2
CDR3aa: CASSTRQGYHEQYF
CDR3nt: TGTGCCAGCAGCACCCGACAGGGTTACCACGAGCAGTACTTC